This T cell receptor beta chain originates from a study of identical twins. General study points: One should note that invariant MAIT and iNKT cells could partly confound zero-insertion analyses. Alpha sequences out of frame and shared by twins had excess low generation probability.

About this clonotype: Its target is unknown.

The authors used template switching to add a universal primer site and gave cDNA unique molecular identifiers. TCRdb re-derived calls from the 5' RACE reads in MiXCR, one entry per CDR3 protein. The data contain 700,000 to 950,000 distinct CDR3 sequences, 10% to 15% of them seen just once; the ten biggest clones take up under 2%. The germline V gene has CDR1 SEHNR and CDR2 FQNEAQ (reference sequence). The CDR3 is 15 residues long. V was clipped by 5 bases and J by 6 bases; unmatched bases: 6. These records were also assigned to another study, of yellow fever vaccine responses in identical twins.

This receptor was identified in a woman aged 18-30 years in good health. The chain is built from TRBV7-9 and TRBJ2-7, with 14 bases that match TRBD2. Sequencing used PBMCs. The CDR3 here is CASSTGTSGSLEQYF. In nucleotides, the CDR3 is TGTGCCAGCAGCACGGGGACTAGCGGGAGTCTCGAGCAGTACTTC.